This T cell receptor beta chain was captured by sequencing in a study of beta chain features in type 1 diabetes. Study observations and caveats: TCRB CDR3s were moderately but significantly shorter in Type 1 diabetes patients in all four CD4+ subsets. Comparison showed that naive, central memory and Treg TCRB repertoires appeared more similar among patients than among healthy donors.

Per the germline V gene, CDR1 is SGHVS and CDR2 is FQNEAQ. The CDR3 totals 12 residues. V was cut by 6 bases and J by 2 bases, with 6 bases left in between. With respect to this clone: Antigen: not known.

Central memory, naive, regulatory and stem cell-like memory CD4+ cells were sorted by CD45RO/CCR7/CD25/CD127/CD95/CD27. Expressed TCRB transcripts got sequenced, as all isolated RNA was reverse transcribed. The protocol was immunoSEQ multiplex PCR, while the TCRdb copy is restricted to in-frame clones and leaves out a portion. In the table there are a few hundred thousand clones, around 12% of which are singletons. The sample taken for sequencing was naive CD4+ T cells from blood. This chain uses TRBV7-8 with TRBJ2-3; no definite D call. This receptor was obtained from a man younger than 30 in good health. CDR3 coding DNA: TGTGCCAGCAGTTCTAACACAGATACGCAGTATTTT. Translation gives CASSSNTDTQYF.